This T cell receptor beta chain was sequenced during a study of identical twins. This clonotype was observed at least ten times. Per the germline V gene, CDR1 is SEHNR and CDR2 is FQNEAQ (reference sequence). The germline V and J ends were trimmed by 0 bases and 4 bases, with 3 bases remaining between them. CDR3 size: 12 residues. With template switching, a universal primer site was added, and the cDNA carried unique molecular identifiers. TCRdb called the 5' RACE reads again in MiXCR, with one record for every CDR3 protein. The table lists 450,000 or so distinct CDR3 sequences, roughly a quarter of them singletons, with around 3% in the top ten. This sample also appeared in a second study, on T cells expressing NK-cell markers. This second report adds: For four donors, these clonotypes were likewise the leading ones in the CD3+CD56-NKG2C+ fraction.

This receptor was taken from a woman aged 18-30 years in good health. The chain is built from TRBV7-9 and TRBJ1-1; D gene unclear. Material: CD4+ T cells sorted from blood. In DNA, the CDR3 is TGTGCCAGCAGCTTAGCGGCCACTGAAGCTTTCTTT. This translates into CASSLAATEAFF.